This T cell receptor (beta chain) was sequenced for a study of blood T cell repertoires in COVID-19. The overall study: Some COVID-19 samples were acute and others convalescent; all came from the United States, Italy and Spain. T cells, B-cell-depleted T cells, or PBMCs provided the cDNA or gDNA that served as material.

Authors' data handling: Reference gene primers were amplified, and this amplification served to estimate nucleated cell counts. Profiling relied on immunoSEQ multiplex PCR, and the TCRdb table lists in-frame clones only, not all of them. The V and J calls and clone size were taken over from that table, and D and trimming were inferred from the DNA. Of roughly 100,000 clones detected, around 87% appear once; the ten largest clones hold roughly 5.2%. A note on this clone: The junction differs from germline at one of its ends, possibly a read error.

The CDR3 consists of 15 residues. In germline, CDR1 is SSHAT, CDR2 FNYEAQ (reference sequence). Seattle researchers signed up patients amid active infection and tracked them longitudinally. The genes are TRBV7-7 and TRBJ2-5, with 9 bases identical to TRBD1. Sequencing input: peripheral blood. The receptor comes from a woman between 45 and 65 years old with COVID-19, enrolled during active disease. CDR3: CASSFGQGIQETQYF. The CDR3 DNA reads as TGTGCTAGCAGCTTTGGACAGGGGATCCAAGAGACCCAGTACTTC.